The text below deals with one TCR beta chain. The entry originates in a study of T cells in Graves' hyperthyroidism and ophthalmopathy. PBMCs were derived from around 10 ml fresh peripheral blood. The investigators amplified TCR beta CDR3 regions from RNA transcripts. The HTBI primer set served for first-round RT-PCR of the TCR CDR3. TCRdb itself ran the multiplex PCR reads through MiXCR, one entry per CDR3 protein. The data hold around 340,000 distinct CDR3 sequences, with roughly a fifth observed a single time. Trimming took 5 bases from V and 0 from J, leaving 13 bases between them. This CDR3 comprises 15 residues. Germline V gene data show CDR1 as SGHVS and CDR2 as FQNEAQ.

This chain links TRBV7-8 with TRBJ1-2; tentative D call: TRBD1 (5 bases). Material for sequencing was blood. The TCR originated in a woman between 50 and 59 years old with Graves' hyperthyroidism. The CDR3 loop is CASSQRTTANYGYTF. The CDR3 coding sequence is TGTGCCAGCAGCCAACGAACGACAGCTAACTATGGCTACACCTTC.